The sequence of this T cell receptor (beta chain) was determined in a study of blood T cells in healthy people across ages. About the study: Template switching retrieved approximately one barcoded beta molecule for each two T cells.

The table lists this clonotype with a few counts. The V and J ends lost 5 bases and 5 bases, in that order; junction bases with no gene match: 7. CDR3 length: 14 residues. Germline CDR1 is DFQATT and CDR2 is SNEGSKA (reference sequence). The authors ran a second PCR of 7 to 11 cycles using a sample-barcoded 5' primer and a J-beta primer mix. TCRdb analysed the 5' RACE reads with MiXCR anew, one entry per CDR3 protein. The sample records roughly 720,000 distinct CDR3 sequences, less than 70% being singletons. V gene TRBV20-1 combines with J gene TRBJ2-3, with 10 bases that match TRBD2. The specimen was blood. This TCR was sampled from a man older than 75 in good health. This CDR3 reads CSAESGRAKDTQYF. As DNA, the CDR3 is TGCAGTGCTGAAAGCGGGAGGGCGAAAGATACGCAGTATTTT.